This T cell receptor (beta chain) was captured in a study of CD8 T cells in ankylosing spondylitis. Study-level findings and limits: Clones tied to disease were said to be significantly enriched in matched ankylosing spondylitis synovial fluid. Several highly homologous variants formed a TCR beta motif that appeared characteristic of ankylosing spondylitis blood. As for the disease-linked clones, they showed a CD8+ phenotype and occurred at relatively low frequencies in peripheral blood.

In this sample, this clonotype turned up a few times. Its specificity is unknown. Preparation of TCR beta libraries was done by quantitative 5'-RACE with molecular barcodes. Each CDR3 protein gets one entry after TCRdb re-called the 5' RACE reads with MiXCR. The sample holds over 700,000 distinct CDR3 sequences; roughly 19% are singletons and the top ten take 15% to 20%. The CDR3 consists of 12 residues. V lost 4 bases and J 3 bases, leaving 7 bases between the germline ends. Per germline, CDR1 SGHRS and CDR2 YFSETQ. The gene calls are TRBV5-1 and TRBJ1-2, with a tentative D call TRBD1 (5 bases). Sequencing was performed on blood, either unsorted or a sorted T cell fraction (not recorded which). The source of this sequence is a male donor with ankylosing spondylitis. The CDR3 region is CASSKTDYGYTF. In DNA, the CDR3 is TGCGCCAGCAGCAAGACAGACTATGGCTACACCTTC. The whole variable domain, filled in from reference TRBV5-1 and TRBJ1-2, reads KAGVTQTPRYLIKTRGQQVTLSCSPISGHRSVSWYQQTPGQGLQFLFEYFSETQRNKGNFPGRFSGRQFSNSRSEMNVSTLELGDSALYLCASSKTDYGYTFGSGTRLTVV.